The entry below describes one T cell receptor (beta chain). It has no known antigen specificity. Base quality data are lacking; no much larger clone is found one base away. The record originates from a study of blood T cell repertoires in COVID-19 (dated by TCRdb to about 2020). About the study as a whole: Samples from collaborators originated in the United States, Italy and Spain and spanned both the acute and convalescent phases of COVID-19. The material from the prospective study consisted of cDNA or gDNA derived from T cells, B-cell-depleted T cells, or PBMCs. Subjects who had been exposed to COVID-19, were actively infected with it, or had recovered from it provided the deeply sampled blood TCRbeta repertoires that made up the dataset. The repertoires were made available in a free public database intended to serve as a resource for research on the immune response to SARS-CoV-2. The samples were drawn from the first 160 participants of the ongoing ImmuneRACE study and from 950 to 1,500 subjects provided by 6 global collaborators. Sample metadata almost always included a de-identified subject ID, COVID-19 status, age in years and sex. Where available, HLA class I and class II types were taken from metadata supplied by the sample provider and were not determined by assay-based typing. Overall study outcomes, separate from this receptor: The quantity of clinical and demographic metadata differed by source and by participant and was supplied without curation.

V is pared back by 2 bases and J by 4 bases, with 15 bases lying between the germline termini. Its CDR3 holds 16 amino acids, cysteine through phenylalanine. Only the CDR3 region is kept as DNA, spanning 48 bases read in frame from base 1. As encoded in the germline V gene, CDR1 is SGHVS while CDR2 is FQNEAQ. TCRbeta CDR3 regions were amplified from genomic DNA by means of the immunoSEQ Assay, a bias-controlled multiplex PCR. The source study handled its data this way. Within the assay, amplification of reference gene primers was used to estimate how many nucleated cells each sample contained. To quantify the absolute abundance of each unique TCRbeta CDR3 rearrangement, sequence reads were collapsed and filtered. Productive Simpson clonality was computed per sample as the square root of Simpson's diversity index over productive rearrangements. Sourced from immuneACCESS, this table was stored by TCRdb with only in-frame sequences that have V and J called. A share of the clones is absent; for the studies checked, an unresolved V gene accounts for under half, and the remainder has no known explanation. Clone size and the V and J calls come from that table; the DNA yielded D and trimming. The sample table lists about 170,000 clones, approximately 85% of them with a count of one. The ten largest account for roughly 1.2% of the sample.

A second Seattle source provided samples from volunteer blood donors who had recovered from COVID-19. Whole blood was collected in K2EDTA tubes by collaborating institutions according to the institutions' own protocols. For TCRbeta analysis, collaborator samples were shipped as frozen whole blood, as isolated PBMCs, or as DNA extracted from either sample type. The chain joins TRBV7-8 to TRBJ2-1, and the D gene may be TRBD2, 6 bases matching. Sequenced: peripheral blood. This clonotype originated in a man in his sixties who had recovered from COVID-19. The CDR3 here reads CASSLTEGAGYNEQFF. The DNA reads as follows: TGTGCCAGCAGCTTAACGGAGGGCGCAGGGTACAATGAGCAGTTCTTC.